This is a list of T cell receptor beta chains from one sample in a study of naive and memory T cell subsets. TCRdb re-derived calls from the UMI-ligation and nested PCR reads in MiXCR, one entry per CDR3 protein. Of approximately 20,000 distinct CDR3 sequences in the sample, 9.5% were seen once. The sequenced sample was skin, obtained from a tuberculin skin test site. Every receptor here comes from an adult in good health. CDR3s include the opening cysteine and the closing phenylalanine or tryptophan.

CDR3: CARSLELYEQYF
J: TRBJ2-7
V: TRBV5-4

CDR3: CASSQVSVRAGTGAYEQYF
J: TRBJ2-7
V: TRBV14

CDR3: CASSPQRGNGYGYTF
J: TRBJ1-2
V: TRBV6-2/TRBV6-3

CDR3: CASSVTGTMNTEAFF
J: TRBJ1-1
V: TRBV9

CDR3: CATSERTSGRTTDTQYF
J: TRBJ2-3
V: TRBV24-1

CDR3: CASSPDQSNYGGKLFF
J: TRBJ1-4
V: TRBV7-2

CDR3: CSASGLAGAADTQYF
J: TRBJ2-3
V: TRBV20-1

CDR3: CASSLRTGFSIHYEQYF
J: TRBJ2-7
V: TRBV5-1

CDR3: CSVVDARNTEAFF
J: TRBJ1-1
V: TRBV29-1

CDR3: CASSSRTGATNEKLFF
J: TRBJ1-4
V: TRBV7-9

CDR3: CASSNRETGELFF
J: TRBJ2-2
V: TRBV10-1

CDR3: CSGTVTYEQYF
J: TRBJ2-7
V: TRBV20-1

CDR3: CASSPRQGLRYF
J: TRBJ2-4
V: TRBV7-8

CDR3: CASSLVPTGLAGRADTQYF
J: TRBJ2-3
V: TRBV7-2

CDR3: CASSLGWEIGSGANVLTF
J: TRBJ2-6
V: TRBV9

CDR3: CASSLEAGSYNEQFF
J: TRBJ2-1
V: TRBV6-4

CDR3: CASSYLIAGGNNEQFF
J: TRBJ2-1
V: TRBV6-2/TRBV6-3

CDR3: CASSLGFQGELSF
J: TRBJ2-1
V: TRBV7-9

CDR3: CSASAEYF
J: TRBJ2-3
V: TRBV20-1

CDR3: CSARHTGYTF
J: TRBJ1-2
V: TRBV20-1

CDR3: CASFQGAEDNEQFF
J: TRBJ2-1
V: TRBV18

CDR3: CASSEGLGPNYEQYF
J: TRBJ2-7
V: TRBV10-2

CDR3: CASRWTGVPSYNEQFF
J: TRBJ2-1
V: TRBV6-6

CDR3: CASSLGSSKVEGAFF
J: TRBJ1-1
V: TRBV7-9

CDR3: CAISPGNEQFF
J: TRBJ2-1
V: TRBV10-3

CDR3: CASSPEGGGEQYF
J: TRBJ2-7
V: TRBV7-8

CDR3: CASSGDVSSYEQYF
J: TRBJ2-7
V: TRBV6-5

CDR3: CSASPGSSYNEQFF
J: TRBJ2-1
V: TRBV20-1

CDR3: CASSQTGTTVTQYF
J: TRBJ2-3
V: TRBV11-2

CDR3: CASSGQETYTEAFF
J: TRBJ1-1
V: TRBV18

CDR3: CASSQEGGSRLFEQFF
J: TRBJ2-1
V: TRBV4-2

CDR3: CAGSPLGSGTSRMAKNIQYF
J: TRBJ2-4
V: TRBV12-3/TRBV12-4

CDR3: CAISERPGQGSKQYF
J: TRBJ2-7
V: TRBV10-3

CDR3: CSVEEYSGSGTYNEQFF
J: TRBJ2-1
V: TRBV29-1

CDR3: CASSTQGTLRNQETQYF
J: TRBJ2-5
V: TRBV7-2

CDR3: CAWILPPGNTIYF
J: TRBJ1-3
V: TRBV30

CDR3: CASSEFPTGELFF
J: TRBJ2-2
V: TRBV5-1

CDR3: CASTPVGAGLTSPLHF
J: TRBJ1-6
V: TRBV28

CDR3: CASSLTTATSGNTIYF
J: TRBJ1-3
V: TRBV5-1

CDR3: CASSLSRVSTSTDTQFF
J: TRBJ2-3
V: TRBV28

CDR3: CASSLDSRTGRNQPQHF
J: TRBJ1-5
V: TRBV11-3

CDR3: CSARDGNKITDTQYF
J: TRBJ2-3
V: TRBV20-1

CDR3: CSARDKWGYGYTF
J: TRBJ1-2
V: TRBV20-1

CDR3: CASSPREGLPYEQYF
J: TRBJ2-7
V: TRBV12-3/TRBV12-4

CDR3: CSVIGQRQETQYF
J: TRBJ2-5
V: TRBV29-1

CDR3: CASAHFGRTYNEQFF
J: TRBJ2-1
V: TRBV6-2/TRBV6-3

CDR3: CASSRTSGSYEQYF
J: TRBJ2-7
V: TRBV7-9

CDR3: CASISRLAELIYEQYF
J: TRBJ2-7
V: TRBV6-9

CDR3: CASSLVGTSGLETQYF
J: TRBJ2-5
V: TRBV13

CDR3: CASSLDPLHRYVRLNTEAFF
J: TRBJ1-1
V: TRBV11-3

CDR3: CSAQSLAGGTYNEQFF
J: TRBJ2-1
V: TRBV20-1

CDR3: CASSSRTSGRFADTQYF
J: TRBJ2-3
V: TRBV19

CDR3: CASSLSHTNTEAFF
J: TRBJ1-1
V: TRBV7-3

CDR3: CASSQSGSGANVLTF
J: TRBJ2-6
V: TRBV14

CDR3: CSARKGLAGADTQYF
J: TRBJ2-3
V: TRBV20-1

CDR3: CASGRDSLNEKLFF
J: TRBJ1-4
V: TRBV12-5